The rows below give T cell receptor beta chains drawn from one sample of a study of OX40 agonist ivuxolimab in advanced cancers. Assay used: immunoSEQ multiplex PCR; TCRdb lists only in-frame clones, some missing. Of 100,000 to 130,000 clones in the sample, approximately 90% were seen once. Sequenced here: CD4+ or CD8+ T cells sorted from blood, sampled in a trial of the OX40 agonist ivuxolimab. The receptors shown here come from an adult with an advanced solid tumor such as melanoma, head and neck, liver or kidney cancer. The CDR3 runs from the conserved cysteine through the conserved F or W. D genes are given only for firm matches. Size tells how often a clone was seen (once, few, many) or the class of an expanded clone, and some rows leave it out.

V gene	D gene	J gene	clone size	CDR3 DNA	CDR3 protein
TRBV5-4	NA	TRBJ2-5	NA	TGTGCCAGCCGCTCCGAGGAGACCCAGTACTTC	CASRSEETQYF
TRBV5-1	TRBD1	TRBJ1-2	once	TGCGCCAGCACCTACGGACAGGGAAGGTCCAAGGATGGCTACACCTTC	CASTYGQGRSKDGYTF
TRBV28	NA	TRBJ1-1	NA	TGTGCCAGCAGTCCTACCCGAACGGTGAACACTGAAGCTTTCTTT	CASSPTRTVNTEAFF
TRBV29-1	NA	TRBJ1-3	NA	TGCAGCGTTGGCTCTTGGGCCTCTGGAAACACCATATATTTT	CSVGSWASGNTIYF
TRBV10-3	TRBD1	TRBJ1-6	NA	TGTGCCATCAGTGAGTCCGGACAGGGTTCACCCCTCCACTTT	CAISESGQGSPLHF
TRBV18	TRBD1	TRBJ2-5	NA	TGTGCCAGCTCACCGGGGACAGGGCCCCAAGAGACCCATCACTTC	CASSPGTGPQETHHF
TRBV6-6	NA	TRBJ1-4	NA	TGTGCCAGCAGTGCTCGGCGGCCCCAGGCCGAAAAACTGTTTTTT	CASSARRPQAEKLFF
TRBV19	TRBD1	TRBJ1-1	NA	TGTGCCAGTAGTTCGTCAGAACAGGGGGCGACTGAAGCTTTCTTT	CASSSSEQGATEAFF
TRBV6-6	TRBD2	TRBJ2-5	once	TGTGCCAGCAGTCCAGAGGGACTAGCGGAAAGAGAGACCCAGTACTTC	CASSPEGLAERETQYF
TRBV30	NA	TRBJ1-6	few	TGTGCCTGGAGTGTAGGCCATAATTCACCCCTCCACTTT	CAWSVGHNSPLHF
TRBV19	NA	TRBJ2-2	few	TGTGCCAGTAGTACCCTTTACGGGGAGCTGTTTTTT	CASSTLYGELFF
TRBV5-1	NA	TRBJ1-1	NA	TGCGCCAGCAGCTTGAGGGGGAACACTGAAGCTTTCTTT	CASSLRGNTEAFF
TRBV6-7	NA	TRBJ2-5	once	TGTGCCAGCAGTTCAAAGGAGACCCAGTACTTC	CASSSKETQYF